A selection of T cell receptor beta chains follows, all from one sample in a study of tumor-infiltrating T cells and Merkel cell polyomavirus. This table comes from immunoSEQ multiplex PCR, and its TCRdb copy is limited to in-frame clones, with some not included. This table holds about 25,000 clones, nearly 90% found once. Sequencing used lymph node tissue. These receptors all come from a man aged 45-60 years with Merkel cell carcinoma. CDR3s include the opening cysteine and the closing phenylalanine or tryptophan. Not every row has a clone size; where given, it reads once, few, many or a size class.

TRBV19,13,TRBJ1-6,.,CASQDRANSPLHF
TRBV7-3,17,TRBJ2-1,.,CASSPTSGGVERNEQFF
TRBV5-1,16,TRBJ2-2,once,CASSFPGQMNTGELFF
TRBV5-8,15,TRBJ2-2,.,CASSLWGANTGELFF
TRBV19,16,TRBJ2-3,.,CASRKLAGGREDTQYF
TRBV5-4,18,TRBJ2-2,.,CASSPPSSGSSGTGELFF
TRBV29-1,14,TRBJ2-7,few,CSVAAGPYTYEQYF
TRBV28,16,TRBJ1-5,.,CASSLKQGLGNQPQHF
TRBV7-9,13,TRBJ1-1,.,CASSSLGVTEAFF
TRBV5-1,15,TRBJ2-5,.,CASSPGQGEVETQYF
TRBV5-1,12,TRBJ2-3,.,CASSLVADTQYF
TRBV19,14,TRBJ1-1,few,CASSRGQLNTEAFF
TRBV30,13,TRBJ1-2,.,CAWTGGGWYGYTF
TRBV7-8,15,TRBJ1-4,.,CASSTRQGPAGKLFF
TRBV28,15,TRBJ2-1,.,CASSGTGRGYNEQFF
TRBV7-9,16,TRBJ1-5,once,CASSLVRTPSNQPQHF
TRBV7-2,16,TRBJ1-6,.,CASSFGQGSYNSPLHF